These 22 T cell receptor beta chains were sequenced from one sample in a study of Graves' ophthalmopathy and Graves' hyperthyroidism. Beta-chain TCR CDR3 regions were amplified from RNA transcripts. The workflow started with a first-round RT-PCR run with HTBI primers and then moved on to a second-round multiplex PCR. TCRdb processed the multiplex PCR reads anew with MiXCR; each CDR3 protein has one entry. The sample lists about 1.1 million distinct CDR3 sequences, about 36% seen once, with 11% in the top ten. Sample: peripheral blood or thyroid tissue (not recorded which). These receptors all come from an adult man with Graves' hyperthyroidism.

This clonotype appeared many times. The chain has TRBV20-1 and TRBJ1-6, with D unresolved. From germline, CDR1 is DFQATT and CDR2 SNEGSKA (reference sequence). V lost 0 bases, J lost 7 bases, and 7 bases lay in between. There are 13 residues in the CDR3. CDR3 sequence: CSARDLWNSPLHF. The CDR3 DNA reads TGCAGTGCTAGAGATCTATGGAATTCACCCCTCCACTTT.

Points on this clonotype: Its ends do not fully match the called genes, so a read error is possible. In DNA, the CDR3 is TGCGCCAGCAGCCCCCAACTGACAGGGCGAAATTCACCCCTCCACTTT. This codes for CASSPQLTGRNSPLHF. This chain uses TRBV11-2 with TRBJ1-6; 7 bases fit TRBD1. The germline CDR1 and CDR2 sequences are SGHAT and FQNNGV. The CDR3 runs 16 residues.

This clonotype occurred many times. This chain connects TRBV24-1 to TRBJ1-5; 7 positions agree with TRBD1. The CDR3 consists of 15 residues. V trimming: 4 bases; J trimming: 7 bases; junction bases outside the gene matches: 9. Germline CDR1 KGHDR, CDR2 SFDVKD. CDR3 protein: CATSDRGQALQPQHF. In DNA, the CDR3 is TGTGCCACCAGTGACCGTGGACAGGCCCTGCAGCCCCAGCATTTT.

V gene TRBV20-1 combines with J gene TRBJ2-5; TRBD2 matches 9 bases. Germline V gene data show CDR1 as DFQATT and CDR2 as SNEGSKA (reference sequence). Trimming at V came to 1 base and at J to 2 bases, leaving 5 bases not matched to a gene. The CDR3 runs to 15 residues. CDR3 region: CSARGGSGSQETQYF. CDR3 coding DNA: TGCAGTGCTAGAGGGGGTAGCGGGAGTCAAGAGACCCAGTACTTC.

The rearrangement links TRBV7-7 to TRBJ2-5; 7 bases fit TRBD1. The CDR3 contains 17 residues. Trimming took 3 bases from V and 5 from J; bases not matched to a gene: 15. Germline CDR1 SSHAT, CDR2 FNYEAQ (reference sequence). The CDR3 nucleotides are TGTGCCAGCAGCTTGAACAGGGGACACCCGGACATGGAGACCCAGTACTTC. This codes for CASSLNRGHPDMETQYF.

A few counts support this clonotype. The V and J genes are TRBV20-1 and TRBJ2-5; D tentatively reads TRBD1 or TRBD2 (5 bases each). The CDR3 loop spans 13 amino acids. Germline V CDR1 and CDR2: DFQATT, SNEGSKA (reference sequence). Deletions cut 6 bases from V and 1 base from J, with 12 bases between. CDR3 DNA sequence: TGCAGTGCCCCAGGGAGTTTCCAAGAGACCCAGTACTTC. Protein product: CSAPGSFQETQYF.

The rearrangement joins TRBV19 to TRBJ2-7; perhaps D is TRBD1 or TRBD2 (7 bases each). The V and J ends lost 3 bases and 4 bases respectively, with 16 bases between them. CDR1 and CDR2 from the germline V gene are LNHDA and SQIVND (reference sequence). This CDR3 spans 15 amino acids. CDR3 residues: CASSIPRQGGYEQYF. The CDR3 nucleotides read TGTGCCAGTAGTATCCCCCGCCAGGGGGGGTACGAGCAGTACTTC.

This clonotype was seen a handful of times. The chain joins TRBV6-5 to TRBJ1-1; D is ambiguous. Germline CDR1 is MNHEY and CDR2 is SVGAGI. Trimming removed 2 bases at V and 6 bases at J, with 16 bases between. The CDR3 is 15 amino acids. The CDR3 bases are TGTGCCAGCAGTTACCGATCCCCAGGTAGAGCTGAAGCTTTCTTT. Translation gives CASSYRSPGRAEAFF.

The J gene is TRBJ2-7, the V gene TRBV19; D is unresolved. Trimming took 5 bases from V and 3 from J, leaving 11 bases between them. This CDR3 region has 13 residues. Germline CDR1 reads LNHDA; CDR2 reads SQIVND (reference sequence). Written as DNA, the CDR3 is TGTGCCAGTAGTTACGGATCCGGCTACGAGCAGTACTTC. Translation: CASSYGSGYEQYF.

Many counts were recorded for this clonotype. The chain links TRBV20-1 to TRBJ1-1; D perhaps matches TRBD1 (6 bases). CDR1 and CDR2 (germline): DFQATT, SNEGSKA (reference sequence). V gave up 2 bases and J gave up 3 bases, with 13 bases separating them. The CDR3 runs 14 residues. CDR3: CSARIGGRDTEAFF. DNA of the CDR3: TGCAGTGCTAGAATAGGGGGAAGGGACACTGAAGCTTTCTTT.

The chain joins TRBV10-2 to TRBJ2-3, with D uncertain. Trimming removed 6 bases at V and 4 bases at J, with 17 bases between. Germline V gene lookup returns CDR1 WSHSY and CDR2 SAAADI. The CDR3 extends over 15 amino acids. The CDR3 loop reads CASRPDESVPDTQYF. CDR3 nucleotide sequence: TGCGCCAGCAGACCTGACGAGTCAGTCCCAGATACGCAGTATTTT.

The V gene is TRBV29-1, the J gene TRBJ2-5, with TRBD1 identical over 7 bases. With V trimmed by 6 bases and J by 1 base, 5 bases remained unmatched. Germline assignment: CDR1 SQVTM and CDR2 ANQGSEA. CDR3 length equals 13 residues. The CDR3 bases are TGCAGCGTCTCCGGGACAGTCCAAGAGACCCAGTACTTC. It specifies CSVSGTVQETQYF.

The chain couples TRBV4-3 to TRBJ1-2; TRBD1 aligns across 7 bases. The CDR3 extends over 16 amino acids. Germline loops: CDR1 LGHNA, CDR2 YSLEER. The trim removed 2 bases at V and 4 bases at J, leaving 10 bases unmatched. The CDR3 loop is CASSQKGAGSGYGYTF. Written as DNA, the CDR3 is TGCGCCAGCAGCCAAAAGGGGGCGGGGTCGGGCTATGGCTACACCTTC.

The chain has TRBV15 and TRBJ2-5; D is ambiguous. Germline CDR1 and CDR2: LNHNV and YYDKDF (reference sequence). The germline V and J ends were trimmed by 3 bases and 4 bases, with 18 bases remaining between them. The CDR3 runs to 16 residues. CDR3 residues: CATSSVLGRLPETQYF. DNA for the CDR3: TGTGCCACCAGCAGCGTCCTCGGTCGTCTACCAGAGACCCAGTACTTC.

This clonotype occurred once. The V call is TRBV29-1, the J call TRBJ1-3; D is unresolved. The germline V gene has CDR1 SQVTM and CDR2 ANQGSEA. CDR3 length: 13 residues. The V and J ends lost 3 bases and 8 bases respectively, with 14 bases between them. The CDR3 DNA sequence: TGCAGCGTTGATGTGGCCAGTAGAGACACCATATATTTT. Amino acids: CSVDVASRDTIYF.

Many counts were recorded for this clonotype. The CDR3 sequence is CASSLRGLAGVYEQYF. In nucleotides, the CDR3 is TGTGCCAGCAGCCTAAGGGGACTAGCGGGAGTTTACGAGCAGTACTTC. V usage is TRBV7-2 and J usage is TRBJ2-7; TRBD2 matches 14 bases. After removal of 5 bases from V and 4 bases from J, the junction contained 7 bases not matched to a gene. Germline CDR1 SGHTA, CDR2 FQGNSA. The CDR3 covers 16 residues.

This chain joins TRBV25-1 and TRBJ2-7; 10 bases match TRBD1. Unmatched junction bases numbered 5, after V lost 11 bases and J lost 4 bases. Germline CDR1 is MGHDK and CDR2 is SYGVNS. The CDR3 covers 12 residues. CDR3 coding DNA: TGTGCCGGGACAGGGGTTTCATACGAGCAGTACTTC. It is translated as CAGTGVSYEQYF.

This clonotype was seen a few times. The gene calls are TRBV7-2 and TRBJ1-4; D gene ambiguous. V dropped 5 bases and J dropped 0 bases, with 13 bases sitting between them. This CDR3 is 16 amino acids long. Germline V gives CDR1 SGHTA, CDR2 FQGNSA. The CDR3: CASSPGGRATNEKLFF. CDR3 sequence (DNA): TGTGCCAGCAGCCCGGGTGGGAGGGCAACTAATGAAAAACTGTTTTTT.

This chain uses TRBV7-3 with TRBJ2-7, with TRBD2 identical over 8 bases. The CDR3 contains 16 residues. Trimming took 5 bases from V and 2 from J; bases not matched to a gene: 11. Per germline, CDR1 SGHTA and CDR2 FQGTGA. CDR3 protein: CASSPTGGRRPYEQYF. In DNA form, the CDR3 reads TGTGCCAGCAGCCCGACGGGCGGGAGGAGACCCTACGAGCAGTACTTC.

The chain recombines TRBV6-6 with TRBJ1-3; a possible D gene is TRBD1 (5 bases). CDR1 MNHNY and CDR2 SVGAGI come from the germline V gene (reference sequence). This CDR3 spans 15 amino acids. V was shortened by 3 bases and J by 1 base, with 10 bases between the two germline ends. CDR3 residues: CASSYGEGSGNTIYF. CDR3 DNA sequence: TGTGCCAGCAGTTATGGTGAGGGGTCTGGAAACACCATATATTTT.

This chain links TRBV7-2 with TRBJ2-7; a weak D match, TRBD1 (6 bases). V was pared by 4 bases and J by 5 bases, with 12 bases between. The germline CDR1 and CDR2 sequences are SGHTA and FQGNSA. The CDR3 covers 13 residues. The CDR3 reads CASSWNRVDEQYF. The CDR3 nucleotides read TGTGCCAGCAGCTGGAACAGGGTCGACGAGCAGTACTTC. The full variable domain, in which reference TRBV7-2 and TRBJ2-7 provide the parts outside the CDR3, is GAGVSQSPSNKVTEKGKDVELRCDPISGHTALYWYRQSLGQGLEFLIYFQGNSAPDKSGLPSDRFSAERTGGSVSTLTIQRTQQEDSAVYLCASSWNRVDEQYFGPGTRLTVT.

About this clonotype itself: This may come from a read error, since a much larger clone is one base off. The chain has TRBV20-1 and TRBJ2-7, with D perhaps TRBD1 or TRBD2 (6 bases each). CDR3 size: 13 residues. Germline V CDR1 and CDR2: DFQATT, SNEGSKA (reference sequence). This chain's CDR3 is CSARPGGSCEQYF. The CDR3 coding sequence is TGCAGTGCTAGGCCCGGGGGCTCCTGCGAGCAGTACTTC.